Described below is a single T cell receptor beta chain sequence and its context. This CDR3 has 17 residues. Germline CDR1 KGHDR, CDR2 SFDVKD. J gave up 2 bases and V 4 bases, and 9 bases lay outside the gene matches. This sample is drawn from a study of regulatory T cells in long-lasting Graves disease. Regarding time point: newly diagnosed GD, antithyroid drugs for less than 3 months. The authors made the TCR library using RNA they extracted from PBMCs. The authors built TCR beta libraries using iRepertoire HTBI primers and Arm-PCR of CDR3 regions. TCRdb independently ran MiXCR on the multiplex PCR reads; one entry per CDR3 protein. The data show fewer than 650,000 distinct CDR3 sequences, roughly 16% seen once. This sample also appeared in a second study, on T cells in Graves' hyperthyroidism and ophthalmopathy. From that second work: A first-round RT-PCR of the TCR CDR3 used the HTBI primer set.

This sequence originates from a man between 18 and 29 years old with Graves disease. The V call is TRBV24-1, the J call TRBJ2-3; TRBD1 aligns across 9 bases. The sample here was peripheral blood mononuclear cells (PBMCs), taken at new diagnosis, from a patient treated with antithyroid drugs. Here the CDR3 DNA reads TGTGCCACCAGTGACCCTGGACAGGGGCCTCCCACAGATACGCAGTATTTT. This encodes CATSDPGQGPPTDTQYF.